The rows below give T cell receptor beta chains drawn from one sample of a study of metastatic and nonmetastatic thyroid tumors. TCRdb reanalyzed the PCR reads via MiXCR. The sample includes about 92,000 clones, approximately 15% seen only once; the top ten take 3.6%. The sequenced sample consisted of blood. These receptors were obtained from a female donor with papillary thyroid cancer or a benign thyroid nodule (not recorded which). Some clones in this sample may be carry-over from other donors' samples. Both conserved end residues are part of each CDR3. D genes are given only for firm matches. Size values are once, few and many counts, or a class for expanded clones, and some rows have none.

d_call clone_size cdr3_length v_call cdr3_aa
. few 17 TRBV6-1 CASIPLQGFCSGNTIYF
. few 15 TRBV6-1 CASSPAGAYNHPQHF
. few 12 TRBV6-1 CASSGDSEKLFF
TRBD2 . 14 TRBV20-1 CSALRRGSLETQYF
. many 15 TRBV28 CASNHRAGRRKTQYF
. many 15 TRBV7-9 CASSLSQNSNQPQHF
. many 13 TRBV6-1 CASSAGGGGEAFF
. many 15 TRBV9 CASSLKGSPPYEQYF
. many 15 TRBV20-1 CSAISERQCFGPLHF
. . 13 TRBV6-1 CASEAGNTGELFF
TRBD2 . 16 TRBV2 CASRVPLSGMSGELFF
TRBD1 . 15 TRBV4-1 CASSQGAGDRGEQYF
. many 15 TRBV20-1 CSARDSGEPYNEQFF
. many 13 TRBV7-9 CASRATVNTEAFF
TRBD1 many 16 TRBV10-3 CAISESPTGGAYGYTF
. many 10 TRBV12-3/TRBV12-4 CASSSNEQFF
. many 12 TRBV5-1 CASTRDNYGYTF
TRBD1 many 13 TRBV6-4 CASSEGQGDGYTF
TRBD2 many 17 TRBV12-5 CASGSPVYRGDQETQYF
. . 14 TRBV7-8 CASSPGAAYNEQFF
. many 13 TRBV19 CASSRAAKSPLHF
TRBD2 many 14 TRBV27 CASKELADTGELFF
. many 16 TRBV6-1 CASSEMVAGPIDTQYF
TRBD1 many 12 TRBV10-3 CAISDPGTVAFF
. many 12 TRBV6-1 CASTGLSDTQYF
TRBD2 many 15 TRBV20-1 CSARGRTSNQETQYF
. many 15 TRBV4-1 CASSQIGVASTEAFF
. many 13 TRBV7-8 CASSLGDPYEQYF
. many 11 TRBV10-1 CASSSEDTQYF
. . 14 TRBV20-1 CSARVGGINTEAFF